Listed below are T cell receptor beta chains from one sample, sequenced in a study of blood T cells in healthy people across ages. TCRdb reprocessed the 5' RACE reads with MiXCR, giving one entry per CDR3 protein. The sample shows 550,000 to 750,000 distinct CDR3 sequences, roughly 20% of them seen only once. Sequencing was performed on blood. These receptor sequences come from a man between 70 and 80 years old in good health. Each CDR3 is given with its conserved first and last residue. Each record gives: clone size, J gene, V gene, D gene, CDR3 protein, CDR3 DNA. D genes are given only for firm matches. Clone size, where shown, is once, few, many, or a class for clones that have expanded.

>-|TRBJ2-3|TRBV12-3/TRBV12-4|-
CASSLDSPTDTQYF
TGTGCCAGCAGTTTAGACAGTCCCACAGATACGCAGTATTTT
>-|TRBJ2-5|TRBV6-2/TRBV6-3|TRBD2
CAGSYDLAGLTTQYF
TGTGCCGGCAGTTACGACCTAGCGGGACTAACGACCCAGTACTTC
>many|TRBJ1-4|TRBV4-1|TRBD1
CASSQDPGTGAEKLFF
TGCGCCAGCAGCCAGGACCCCGGGACAGGGGCTGAAAAACTGTTTTTT
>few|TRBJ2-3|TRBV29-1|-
CSVELAESDTQYF
TGCAGCGTTGAACTCGCCGAATCAGATACGCAGTATTTT
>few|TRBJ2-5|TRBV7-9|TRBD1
CASSITGGETQYF
TGTGCCAGCAGCATTACAGGGGGGGAGACCCAGTACTTC
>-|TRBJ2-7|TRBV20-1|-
CSARDHGGAQPYEQYF
TGCAGTGCTAGAGATCACGGAGGGGCTCAGCCCTACGAGCAGTACTTC
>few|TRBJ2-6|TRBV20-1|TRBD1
CSADTGVGANVLTF
TGCAGTGCAGATACAGGGGTCGGGGCCAACGTCCTGACTTTC
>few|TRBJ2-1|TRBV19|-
CASSKQGNYNEQFF
TGTGCCAGTAGTAAACAGGGCAACTACAATGAGCAGTTCTTC
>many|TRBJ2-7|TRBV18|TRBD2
CASSGPGQGTSGSNEQYF
TGTGCCAGCTCAGGTCCGGGACAGGGAACTAGCGGGAGCAACGAGCAGTACTTC
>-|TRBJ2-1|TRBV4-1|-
CASSPLPSSYNEQFF
TGCGCCAGCAGTCCACTCCCTAGCTCCTACAATGAGCAGTTCTTC
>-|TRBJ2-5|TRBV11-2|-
CASSLLLGESTQYF
TGTGCCAGCAGCTTATTGTTAGGGGAGTCGACCCAGTACTTC
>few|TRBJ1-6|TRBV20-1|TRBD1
CSARVPGQGYNSPLHF
TGCAGTGCTAGAGTACCCGGACAGGGATATAATTCACCCCTCCACTTT
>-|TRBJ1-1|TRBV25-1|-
CASLSGANTEAFF
TGTGCCAGCTTGAGTGGAGCTAACACTGAAGCTTTCTTT
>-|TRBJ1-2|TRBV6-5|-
CASSYSQQILHGYTF
TGTGCCAGCAGTTACTCACAACAAATCCTCCATGGCTACACCTTC
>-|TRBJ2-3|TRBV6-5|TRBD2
CACSLYASGSPHTQYF
TGTGCCTGCAGTTTGTACGCTAGCGGGAGCCCACATACGCAGTATTTT
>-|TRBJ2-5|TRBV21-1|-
CASSTGLEETQYF
TGTGCCAGCAGCACGGGATTGGAGGAGACCCAGTACTTC
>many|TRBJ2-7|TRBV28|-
CASSRTYEQYF
TGTGCCAGCAGCCGAACCTACGAGCAGTACTTC
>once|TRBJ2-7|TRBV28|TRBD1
CASSLRLTGYEQYF
TGTGCCAGCAGTTTGCGCTTGACAGGGTACGAGCAGTACTTC
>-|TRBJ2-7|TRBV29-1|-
CSVEVAGSYEQYF
TGCAGCGTTGAAGTAGCAGGGTCCTACGAGCAGTACTTC
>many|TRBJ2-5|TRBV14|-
CASSQGLRGTQYF
TGTGCCAGCAGCCAAGGGCTAAGGGGGACCCAGTACTTC
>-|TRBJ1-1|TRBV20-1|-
CSARDGGRITEAFF
TGCAGTGCTAGAGACGGGGGGCGAATCACTGAAGCTTTCTTT
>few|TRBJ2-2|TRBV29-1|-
CSVDPMGTGELFF
TGCAGCGTTGACCCCATGGGGACCGGGGAGCTGTTTTTT
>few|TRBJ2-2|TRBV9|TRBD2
CASSSGLAGLNTGELFF
TGTGCCAGCAGCTCTGGACTAGCGGGACTTAACACCGGGGAGCTGTTTTTT
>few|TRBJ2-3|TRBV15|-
CATSRGPKDTQYF
TGTGCCACCAGCAGGGGACCCAAGGATACGCAGTATTTT
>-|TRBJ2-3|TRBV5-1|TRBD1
CASSSQGANTDTQYF
TGCGCCAGCAGCTCTCAGGGGGCTAACACAGATACGCAGTATTTT
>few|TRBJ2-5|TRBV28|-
CASSLSPPRETQYF
TGTGCCAGCAGTTTATCCCCCCCGCGAGAGACCCAGTACTTC
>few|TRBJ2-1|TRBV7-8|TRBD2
CASSLAHRTSVYSEQFF
TGTGCCAGCAGCTTAGCTCACCGGACTAGCGTCTACAGTGAGCAGTTCTTC
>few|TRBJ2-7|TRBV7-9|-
CAGSLGGGAGEQYF
TGTGCCGGCAGCTTAGGAGGTGGGGCTGGGGAGCAGTACTTC
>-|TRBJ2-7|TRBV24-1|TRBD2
CATSDASGSYEQYF
TGTGCCACCAGTGACGCCAGCGGGAGCTACGAGCAGTACTTC
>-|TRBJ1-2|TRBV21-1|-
CASSEDSFYGYTF
TGTGCCAGCAGCGAGGACAGCTTCTATGGCTACACCTTC
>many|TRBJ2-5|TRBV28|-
CASSLPGQAETQYF
TGTGCCAGCAGTTTACCTGGGCAAGCAGAGACCCAGTACTTC
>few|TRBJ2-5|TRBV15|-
CATSPGGGRQETQYF
TGTGCCACCAGCCCAGGGGGGGGGCGGCAAGAGACCCAGTACTTC
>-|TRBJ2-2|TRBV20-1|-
CSAREGGVPGELFF
TGCAGTGCTAGAGAAGGAGGGGTACCCGGGGAGCTGTTTTTT
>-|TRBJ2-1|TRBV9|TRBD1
CASSGGTGYNEQFF
TGTGCCAGCAGCGGTGGGACAGGCTACAATGAGCAGTTCTTC
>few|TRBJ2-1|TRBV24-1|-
CATSDFGGPSSYNEQFF
TGTGCCACCAGTGATTTTGGGGGGCCCAGCTCCTACAATGAGCAGTTCTTC
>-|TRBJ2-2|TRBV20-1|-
CSARAMGTGELFF
TGCAGTGCTAGGGCCATGGGCACCGGGGAGCTGTTTTTT
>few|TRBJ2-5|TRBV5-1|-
CASSPDETQYF
TGCGCCAGCAGCCCGGATGAGACCCAGTACTTC
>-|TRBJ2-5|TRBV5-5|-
CASYESQETQYF
TGTGCCAGCTACGAAAGCCAAGAGACCCAGTACTTC
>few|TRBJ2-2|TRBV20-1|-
CSARTPGSYDTGELFF
TGCAGTGCTAGAACGCCCGGGAGTTATGACACCGGGGAGCTGTTTTTT
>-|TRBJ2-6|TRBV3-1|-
CASSQGKLDGYSGTNVLTF
TGTGCCAGCAGCCAAGGGAAATTGGACGGCTACTCTGGGACCAACGTCCTGACTTTC
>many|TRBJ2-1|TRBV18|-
CASSPPGEDEQFF
TGTGCCAGCTCACCGCCCGGGGAGGATGAGCAGTTCTTC
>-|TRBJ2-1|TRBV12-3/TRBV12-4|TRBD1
CASSPPTGQGANEQFF
TGTGCCAGCAGTCCGCCGACAGGACAGGGGGCGAATGAGCAGTTCTTC
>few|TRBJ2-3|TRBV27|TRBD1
CASSPRDRGPDTQYF
TGTGCCAGCAGTCCACGGGACAGGGGCCCAGATACGCAGTATTTT
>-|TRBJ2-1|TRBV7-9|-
CASSFNFGENNEQFF
TGTGCCAGCAGCTTTAACTTTGGGGAGAACAATGAGCAGTTCTTC
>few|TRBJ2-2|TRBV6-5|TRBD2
CASKLAPTNTGELFF
TGTGCCAGCAAACTAGCGCCCACGAACACCGGGGAGCTGTTTTTT
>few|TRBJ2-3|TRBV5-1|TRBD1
CASSFETGGDTQYF
TGCGCCAGCAGCTTCGAGACAGGGGGCGATACGCAGTATTTT